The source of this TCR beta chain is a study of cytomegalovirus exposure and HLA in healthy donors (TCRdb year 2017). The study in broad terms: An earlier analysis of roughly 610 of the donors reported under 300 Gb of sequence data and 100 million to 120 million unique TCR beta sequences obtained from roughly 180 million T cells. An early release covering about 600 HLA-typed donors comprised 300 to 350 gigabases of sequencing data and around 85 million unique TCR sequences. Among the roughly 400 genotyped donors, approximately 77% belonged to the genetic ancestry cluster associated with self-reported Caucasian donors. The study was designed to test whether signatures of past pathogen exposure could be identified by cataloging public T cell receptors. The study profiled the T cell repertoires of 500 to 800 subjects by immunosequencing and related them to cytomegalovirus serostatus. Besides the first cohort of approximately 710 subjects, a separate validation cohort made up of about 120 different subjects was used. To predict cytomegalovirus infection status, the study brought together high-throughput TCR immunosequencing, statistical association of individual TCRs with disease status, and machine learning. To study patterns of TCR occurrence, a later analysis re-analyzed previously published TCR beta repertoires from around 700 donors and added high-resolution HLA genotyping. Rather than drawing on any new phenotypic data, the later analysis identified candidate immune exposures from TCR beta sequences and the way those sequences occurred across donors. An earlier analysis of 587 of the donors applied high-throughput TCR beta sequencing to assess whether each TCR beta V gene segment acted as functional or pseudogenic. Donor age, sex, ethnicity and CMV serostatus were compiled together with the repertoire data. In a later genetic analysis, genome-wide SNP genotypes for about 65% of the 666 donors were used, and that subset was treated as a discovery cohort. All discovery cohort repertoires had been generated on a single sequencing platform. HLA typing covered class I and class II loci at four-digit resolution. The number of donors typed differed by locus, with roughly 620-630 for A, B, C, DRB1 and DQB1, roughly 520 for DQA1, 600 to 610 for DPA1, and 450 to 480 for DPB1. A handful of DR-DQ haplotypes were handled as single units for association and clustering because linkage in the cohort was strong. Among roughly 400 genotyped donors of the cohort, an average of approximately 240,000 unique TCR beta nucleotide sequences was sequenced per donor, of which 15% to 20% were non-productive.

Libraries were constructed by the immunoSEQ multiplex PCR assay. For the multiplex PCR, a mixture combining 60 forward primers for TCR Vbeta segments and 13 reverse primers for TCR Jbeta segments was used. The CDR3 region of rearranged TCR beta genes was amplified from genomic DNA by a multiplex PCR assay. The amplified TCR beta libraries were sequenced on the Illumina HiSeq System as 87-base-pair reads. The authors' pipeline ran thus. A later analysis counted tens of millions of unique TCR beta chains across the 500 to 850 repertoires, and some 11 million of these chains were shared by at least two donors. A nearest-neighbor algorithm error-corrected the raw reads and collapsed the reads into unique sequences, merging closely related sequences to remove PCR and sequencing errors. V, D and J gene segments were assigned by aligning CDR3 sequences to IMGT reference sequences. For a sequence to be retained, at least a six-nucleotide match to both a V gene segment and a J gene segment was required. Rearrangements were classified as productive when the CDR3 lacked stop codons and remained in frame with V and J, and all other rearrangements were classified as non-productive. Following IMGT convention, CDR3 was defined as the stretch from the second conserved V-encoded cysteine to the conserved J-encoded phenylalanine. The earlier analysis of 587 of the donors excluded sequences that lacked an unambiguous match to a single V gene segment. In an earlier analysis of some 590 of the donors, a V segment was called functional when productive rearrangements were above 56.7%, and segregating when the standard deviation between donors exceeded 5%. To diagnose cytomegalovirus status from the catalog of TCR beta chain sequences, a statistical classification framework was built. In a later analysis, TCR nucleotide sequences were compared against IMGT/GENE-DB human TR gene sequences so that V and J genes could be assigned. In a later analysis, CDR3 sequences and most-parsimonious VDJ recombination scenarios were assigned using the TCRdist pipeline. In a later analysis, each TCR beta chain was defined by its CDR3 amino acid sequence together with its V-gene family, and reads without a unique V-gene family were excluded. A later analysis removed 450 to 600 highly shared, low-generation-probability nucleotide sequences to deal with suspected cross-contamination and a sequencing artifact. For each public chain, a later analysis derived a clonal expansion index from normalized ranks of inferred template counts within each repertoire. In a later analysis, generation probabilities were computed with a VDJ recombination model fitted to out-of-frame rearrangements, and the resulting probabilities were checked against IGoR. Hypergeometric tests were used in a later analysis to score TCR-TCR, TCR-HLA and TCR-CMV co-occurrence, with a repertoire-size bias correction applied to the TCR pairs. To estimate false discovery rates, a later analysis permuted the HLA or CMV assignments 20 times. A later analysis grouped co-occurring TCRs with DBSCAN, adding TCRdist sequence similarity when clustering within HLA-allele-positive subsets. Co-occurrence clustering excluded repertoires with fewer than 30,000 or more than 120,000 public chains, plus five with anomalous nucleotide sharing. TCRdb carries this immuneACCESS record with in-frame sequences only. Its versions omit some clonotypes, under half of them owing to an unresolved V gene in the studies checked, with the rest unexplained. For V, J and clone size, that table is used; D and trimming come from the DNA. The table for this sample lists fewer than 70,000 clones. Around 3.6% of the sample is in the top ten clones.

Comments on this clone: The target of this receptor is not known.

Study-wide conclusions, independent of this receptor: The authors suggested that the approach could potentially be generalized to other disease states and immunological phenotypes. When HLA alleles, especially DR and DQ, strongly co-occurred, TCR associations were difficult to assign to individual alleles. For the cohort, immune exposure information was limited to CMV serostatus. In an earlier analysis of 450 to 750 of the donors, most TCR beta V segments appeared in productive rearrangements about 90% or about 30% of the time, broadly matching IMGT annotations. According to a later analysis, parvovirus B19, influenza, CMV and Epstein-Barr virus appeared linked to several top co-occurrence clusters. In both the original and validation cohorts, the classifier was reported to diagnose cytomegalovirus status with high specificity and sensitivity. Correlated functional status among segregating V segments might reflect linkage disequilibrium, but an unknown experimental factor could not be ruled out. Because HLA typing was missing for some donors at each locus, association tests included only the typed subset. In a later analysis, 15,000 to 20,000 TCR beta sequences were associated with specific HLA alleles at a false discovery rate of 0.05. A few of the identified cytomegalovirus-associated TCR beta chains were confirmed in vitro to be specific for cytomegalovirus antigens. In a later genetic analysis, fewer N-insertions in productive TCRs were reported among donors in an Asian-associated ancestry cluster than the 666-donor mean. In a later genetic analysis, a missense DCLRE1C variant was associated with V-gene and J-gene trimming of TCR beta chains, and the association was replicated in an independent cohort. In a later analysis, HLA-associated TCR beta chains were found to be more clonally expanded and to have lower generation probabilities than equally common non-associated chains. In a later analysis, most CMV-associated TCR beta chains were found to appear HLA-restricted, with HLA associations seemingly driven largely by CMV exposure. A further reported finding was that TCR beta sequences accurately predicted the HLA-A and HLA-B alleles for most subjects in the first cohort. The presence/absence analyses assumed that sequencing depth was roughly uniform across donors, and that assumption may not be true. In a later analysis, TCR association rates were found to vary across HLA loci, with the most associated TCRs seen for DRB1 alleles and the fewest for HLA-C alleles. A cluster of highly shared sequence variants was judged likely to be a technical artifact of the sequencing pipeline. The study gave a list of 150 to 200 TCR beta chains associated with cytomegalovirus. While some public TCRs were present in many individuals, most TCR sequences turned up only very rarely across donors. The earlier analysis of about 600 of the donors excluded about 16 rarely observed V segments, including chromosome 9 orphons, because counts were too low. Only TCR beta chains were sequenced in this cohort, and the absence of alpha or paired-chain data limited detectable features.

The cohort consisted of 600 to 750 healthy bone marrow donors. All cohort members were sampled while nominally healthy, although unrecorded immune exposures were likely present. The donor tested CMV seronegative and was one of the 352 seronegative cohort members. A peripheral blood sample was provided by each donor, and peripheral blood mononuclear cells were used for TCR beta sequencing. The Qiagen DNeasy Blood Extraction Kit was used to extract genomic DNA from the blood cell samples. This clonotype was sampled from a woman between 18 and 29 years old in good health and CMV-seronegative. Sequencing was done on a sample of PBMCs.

The DNA sequence follows: TGTGCCAGCAGTTCGGGACTAGCGGGGGCCTACGAGCAGTACTTC. Its product reads: CASSSGLAGAYEQYF. The chain uses TRBV6-1 and TRBJ2-7; TRBD2 matches 14 bases in the middle. For this chain, trimming is 5 bases at the V end and 2 bases at the J end, and the number of junction bases without a gene match is 2. CDR1 and CDR2 (MNHNS, SASEGT) derive from the germline V gene. The CDR3 holds 15 amino acids from the cysteine to the phenylalanine. Only the CDR3 region is kept as DNA, spanning 45 bases read in frame from base 1.